This T cell receptor (beta chain) was profiled in a study of CD8+CD57+ T cells in acquired aplastic anemia. Overall study: The average for DNA from sorted CD4+ and CD8+ cells was about 3.3 ug.

The CDR3 has 14 amino acids. Trimming took off 3 bases at V and 0 bases at J, with 6 bases between the two ends. CDR1 and CDR2 (germline): SNHLY, FYNNEI. Profiles of TCR beta VDJ and CDR3 were generated from a genomic DNA template. TCRdb reanalysed the reads using MiXCR and keeps one entry per CDR3 protein. The data hold 150,000 to 200,000 distinct CDR3 sequences, with 55% to 70% observed a single time. Sequences were obtained from sorted CD4+, CD8+, or CD8+CD57+ T cells (not recorded which) from PBMCs. The V call is TRBV2, the J call TRBJ1-5; D is undetermined. This TCR was recovered from a human donor with severe aplastic anemia or a healthy control (not recorded which). The CDR3 bases are TGTGCCAGCAGTGAGTTTAATAGCAATCAGCCCCAGCATTTT. Translated, it gives CASSEFNSNQPQHF.